The 22 T cell receptor beta chains listed next were all sequenced from one sample in a study of technical replicates of blood from a handful of donors (TCRdb year 2017). The method behind the library was the immunoSEQ multiplex PCR assay. TCRdb re-hosts the immuneACCESS table, in-frame sequences only. Its copies lack some clones; in the studies checked, an unresolved V gene accounts for under half of them, and the cause for the rest is not known. The sample yields 70,000 to 95,000 clones; about 90% were counted once. Of the sample, about 0.38% falls within the top ten clones. The sample comprised T cells isolated from PBMCs. All receptors come from a human donor in good health. Some clones in this sample may be carry-over from other donors' samples.

J is TRBJ2-7 and V is TRBV5-6; 7 positions agree with TRBD1. J lost 4 bases, V lost 3 bases, and 4 bases had no gene match. The CDR3 contains 13 residues. Germline CDR1 reads SGHDT; CDR2 reads YYEEEE. CDR3 loop: CASSWRQGYEQYF. CDR3 nucleotides: TGTGCCAGCAGCTGGAGACAGGGTTACGAGCAGTACTTC.

This chain connects TRBV9 to TRBJ2-5; D perhaps matches TRBD2 (6 bases). The DNA end favors TRBJ2-7, so the J call may be wrong. CDR1 and CDR2 (germline): SGDLS, YYNGEE. CDR3 size: 13 residues. Written as DNA, the CDR3 is TGTGCCAGCAGTACTAGCTTGACGCTCGAGCAGTACTTC. It yields the protein CASSTSLTLEQYF.

Comment on this clone: Relative to the germline gene, one junction end is altered; a read error may explain this. The chain recombines TRBV7-3 with TRBJ1-1, with D perhaps matching TRBD1 (5 bases). Germline loops: CDR1 SGHTA, CDR2 FQGTGA. The CDR3 contains 16 residues. CDR3 DNA sequence: TGTGCCAGCAGCCTAACGAGTACGGGGGGGAGGACTGAAGCTTTCTTT. Translation gives CASSLTSTGGRTEAFF.

The rearrangement joins TRBV5-8 to TRBJ2-6; maybe TRBD1 (6 bases). CDR1 is SGHTS and CDR2 is YDEGEE in the germline V gene. The V and J ends lost 2 bases and 2 bases respectively, with 8 bases between them. This CDR3 contains 15 residues. This CDR3 is CASSFRGTGANVLTF. The CDR3 DNA reads as TGTGCCAGCAGCTTTAGGGGGACTGGGGCCAACGTCCTGACTTTC.

Regarding this clone: One end of the junction is discordant with germline, which a read error may explain. V usage is TRBV14 and J usage is TRBJ2-7; 8 bases agree with TRBD2. CDR1 is SGHDN, CDR2 FVKESK, per germline. CDR3 length: 13 residues. DNA for the CDR3: TGTGCCAGCAGCCAAGATCTTGGCGGGAGGCCTGACTTC. This sequence encodes CASSQDLGGRPDF.

The CDR3 nucleotides are TGTGCCAGCAGCCTCCTAGCCAGGAAGGACACTGAAGCTTTCTTT. Amino acids: CASSLLARKDTEAFF. The gene calls are TRBV28 and TRBJ1-1; D is unresolved. This CDR3 is built from 15 residues. Germline CDR1 is MDHEN and CDR2 is SYDVKM. V was cut by 6 bases and J by 3 bases, with 17 bases left in between. The complete variable domain, with remaining parts taken from reference TRBV28 and TRBJ1-1, reads DVKVTQSSRYLVKRTGEKVFLECVQDMDHENMFWYRQDPGLGLRLIYFSYDVKMKEKGDIPEGYSVSREKKERFSLILESASTNQTSMYLCASSLLARKDTEAFFGQGTRLTVV.

This clone showed up just once. This chain connects TRBV27 to TRBJ2-3, with D perhaps matching TRBD1 (6 bases). The CDR3 loop spans 13 amino acids. CDR1 is MNHEY, CDR2 SMNVEV, per germline (reference sequence). With 7 bases removed from V and 2 bases from J, the gap between germline ends came to 10 bases. CDR3: CASKGQPTDTQYF. The CDR3, as DNA: TGTGCCAGCAAAGGACAGCCCACAGATACGCAGTATTTT.

This chain links TRBV11-2 with TRBJ2-2; D may be TRBD1 (6 bases). This CDR3 spans 15 amino acids. Germline V lookup: CDR1 SGHAT, CDR2 FQNNGV. V was shortened by 4 bases and J by 1 base, with 10 bases between the two germline ends. CDR3 sequence (DNA): TGTGCCAGCAGCTCTTTGACAGGGAACACCGGGGAGCTGTTTTTT. Protein: CASSSLTGNTGELFF.

The gene calls are TRBV6-5 and TRBJ1-1; TRBD1 is a possible D gene (6 bases). Germline lookup yields CDR1 MNHEY and CDR2 SVGAGI. Trimming left V 10 bases short and J 6 bases short, with 21 bases between. CDR3 length: 14 amino acids. CDR3 nucleotides: TGTGCCACTACCCGACAGGCCGAGGTCTCTGAAGCTTTCTTT. As protein: CATTRQAEVSEAFF.

This chain links TRBV11-3 with TRBJ1-4, with D possibly being TRBD1 (5 bases). The germline V gene encodes CDR1 SGHNT and CDR2 YENEEA. The CDR3 is 15 residues long. Trimming took off 4 bases at V and 1 base at J, with 10 bases between the two ends. The CDR3, as DNA: TGTGCCAGCAGCTCGCTGACAGAAACTAATGAAAAACTGTTTTTT. The encoded protein is CASSSLTETNEKLFF.

The chain carries TRBV6-1 and TRBJ1-1, with D unclear. Trimming cost V 4 bases and J 4 bases, with 13 bases left between them. The CDR3 covers 14 residues. Germline V lookup: CDR1 MNHNS, CDR2 SASEGT. This chain's CDR3 is CASSVREGPTEAFF. CDR3 nucleotide sequence: TGTGCCAGCAGTGTAAGGGAGGGCCCCACTGAAGCTTTCTTT.

The V and J genes are TRBV21-1 and TRBJ1-1. TRBV21-1 represents a pseudogene. The CDR3 is made up of 16 amino acids. The CDR3 spells CASTPRGSGLNTEAFF. As DNA, the CDR3 is TGTGCCAGCACCCCCCGCGGGTCGGGTTTGAACACTGAAGCTTTCTTT.

This rearrangement joins TRBV27 to TRBJ2-7; unclear D gene. CDR1 and CDR2 (germline): MNHEY, SMNVEV (reference sequence). The length of the CDR3 is 11 residues. With 4 bases removed from V and 4 bases from J, the gap between germline ends came to 5 bases. CDR3: CASSSNYEQYF. The CDR3 DNA is TGTGCCAGCAGTTCTAATTACGAGCAGTACTTC.

The chain has TRBV5-5 and TRBJ1-2; 12 nucleotides agree with TRBD1. V lost 4 bases, J lost 3 bases, and 4 bases stayed unmatched. The CDR3 has 15 residues. CDR1 SGHKS and CDR2 YYEKEE come from the germline V gene (reference sequence). The CDR3 sequence: CASSPGTGGDYGYTF. The CDR3, as DNA: TGTGCCAGCAGCCCCGGGACAGGGGGCGACTATGGCTACACCTTC.

The CDR3 reads CASSRSGSRSSYNEQFF. As DNA, the CDR3 is TGTGCCAGCAGCCGTAGCGGGAGTCGCAGCTCCTACAATGAGCAGTTCTTC. This chain uses TRBV11-2 with TRBJ2-1; TRBD2 matches at 9 bases. CDR1 is SGHAT, CDR2 FQNNGV, per germline. The CDR3 consists of 17 residues. The V and J ends lost 5 bases and 0 bases, in that order; junction bases with no gene match: 8.

The chain links TRBV21-1 to TRBJ2-7; TRBD2 is the table's D call and was not checked against the DNA. TRBV21-1 is shown as a pseudogene. The CDR3 is 15 residues long. The CDR3 nucleotides read TGTGCCAGCAGCAAAGAGGGCAAGCGGTGGTGCGAGCAGTACTTC. Translation: CASSKEGKRWCEQYF.

The chain links TRBV5-1 to TRBJ2-5; D call uncertain. Germline V CDR1 and CDR2: SGHRS, YFSETQ. The CDR3 is 14 residues long. The V end lost 0 bases, the J end lost 5 bases, and 11 bases lay between the germline ends. The CDR3, as DNA: TGCGCCAGCAGCTTGGATAGTTGGCGGGAGACCCAGTACTTC. Protein: CASSLDSWRETQYF. Variable domain in full (rest from reference TRBV5-1 and TRBJ2-5): KAGVTQTPRYLIKTRGQQVTLSCSPISGHRSVSWYQQTPGQGLQFLFEYFSETQRNKGNFPGRFSGRQFSNSRSEMNVSTLELGDSALYLCASSLDSWRETQYFGPGTRLLVL.

The chain joins TRBV11-2 to TRBJ1-5; D unclear. CDR3 length: 13 amino acids. Per germline, CDR1 SGHAT and CDR2 FQNNGV. V lost 5 bases and J lost 4, with 9 bases in between. CDR3 sequence (DNA): TGTGCCAGCAGCCCTCGGACTAATCAGCCCCAGCATTTT. Translating gives CASSPRTNQPQHF.

The chain employs TRBV19 and TRBJ2-1, with unresolved D. The CDR3 is 14 residues long. Germline V gene sequence: CDR1 LNHDA, CDR2 SQIVND (reference sequence). Trimming took off 2 bases at V and 7 bases at J, with 12 bases between the two ends. The CDR3 nucleotides read TGTGCCAGTAGTATAACCAGAGCAGGTAATGAGCAGTTCTTC. Translation: CASSITRAGNEQFF.

J is TRBJ2-3 and V is TRBV5-4; unclear D gene. V shed 4 bases and J shed 2 bases, with 14 bases lying between them. The CDR3 is 15 residues long. The V gene's germline CDR1 is SGHNT and CDR2 YYREEE (reference sequence). The chain's CDR3 is CASSPTPGPTDTQYF. CDR3 sequence (DNA): TGTGCCAGCAGCCCAACCCCGGGTCCCACAGATACGCAGTATTTT. Full variable domain (missing parts from reference TRBV5-4 and TRBJ2-3): ETGVTQSPTHLIKTRGQQVTLRCSSQSGHNTVSWYQQALGQGPQFIFQYYREEENGRGNFPPRFSGLQFPNYSSELNVNALELDDSALYLCASSPTPGPTDTQYFGPGTRLTVL.

The rearrangement links TRBV30 to TRBJ2-1; 9 nucleotides match TRBD2. Germline CDR1 reads GTSNPN; CDR2 reads SVGIG (reference sequence). The CDR3 runs 13 residues. The trim removed 1 base at V and 7 bases at J, leaving 2 bases unmatched. The CDR3 bases are TGTGCCTGGAGTGGACTAGCGGCGAATGAGCAGTTCTTC. It is translated as CAWSGLAANEQFF.

The rearrangement uses TRBV6-5 and TRBJ2-1, with TRBD2 as a possible D gene (6 bases). CDR1 is MNHEY and CDR2 is SVGAGI in the germline V gene. V lost 5 bases to trimming and J lost 2 bases, with 13 bases between them. This CDR3 comprises 15 residues. In DNA form, the CDR3 reads TGTGCCAGCAGTCAAAGCGGACTACCCTACAATGAGCAGTTCTTC. This encodes CASSQSGLPYNEQFF.